A single sample gave rise to the 20 T cell receptor beta chains below, sequenced in a study of cytomegalovirus exposure and HLA in healthy donors. The PCR made use of 60 Vbeta and 13 Jbeta primers. The assay was immunoSEQ multiplex PCR, and TCRdb's table has in-frame clones only and misses some. This sample has 200,000 or so clones, with roughly four fifths found just once. The source material was PBMCs. These receptors came from a woman in her late teens or twenties in good health and CMV-seronegative.

The gene calls are TRBV19 and TRBJ1-1; 7 bases are a match to TRBD1. V dropped 6 bases and J dropped 0; count of bases not matched to a gene: 4. Germline CDR1 and CDR2: LNHDA and SQIVND (reference sequence). The CDR3 totals 14 residues. CDR3 region: CASRRDRLNTEAFF. The CDR3 DNA reads TGTGCCAGTAGAAGGGACAGACTGAACACTGAAGCTTTCTTT.

The rearrangement links TRBV7-2 to TRBJ2-7; the match to TRBD1 covers 8 bases. Germline V lookup: CDR1 SGHTA, CDR2 FQGNSA. V lost 4 bases, J lost 0 bases, and 5 bases stayed unmatched. The CDR3 covers 15 residues. The CDR3 region is CASSWDRTLSYEQYF. CDR3 in DNA: TGTGCCAGCAGCTGGGACAGGACCCTCTCCTACGAGCAGTACTTC.

The chain joins TRBV5-1 to TRBJ2-7, with 11 bases fitting TRBD1. CDR1 and CDR2 from the germline V gene are SGHRS and YFSETQ. This CDR3 region has 16 residues. V gave up 4 bases and J gave up 1 base; unmatched junction bases: 7. Here the CDR3 reads CASSITGTGGSYEQYF. Written as DNA, the CDR3 is TGCGCCAGCAGCATAACCGGGACAGGGGGGTCCTACGAGCAGTACTTC.

The chain has TRBV7-2 and TRBJ2-1, with D uncertain. Trimming removed 8 bases at V and 4 bases at J, with 15 bases between. This CDR3 is 14 amino acids long. Germline values: CDR1 SGHTA, CDR2 FQGNSA. The CDR3 sequence: CASSLGRQYNEQFF. The CDR3 bases are TGTGCCAGCTCCCTTGGTAGACAATACAATGAGCAGTTCTTC. The variable domain in full, with the rest retrieved from reference TRBV7-2 and TRBJ2-1, is GAGVSQSPSNKVTEKGKDVELRCDPISGHTALYWYRQSLGQGLEFLIYFQGNSAPDKSGLPSDRFSAERTGGSVSTLTIQRTQQEDSAVYLCASSLGRQYNEQFFGPGTRLTVL.

The CDR3 reads CSVVRGAETQYF. CDR3 DNA: TGCAGCGTTGTCCGGGGGGCTGAGACCCAGTACTTC. This sequence joins TRBV29-1 and TRBJ2-5; tentatively, D is TRBD2 (7 bases). CDR1 SQVTM and CDR2 ANQGSEA come from the germline V gene. The CDR3 has 12 amino acids. The ends were cut back, 4 bases at V and 5 bases at J, with 11 bases in the middle. Full variable domain (rest looked up from reference TRBV29-1 and TRBJ2-5): SAVISQKPSRDICQRGTSLTIQCQVDSQVTMMFWYRQQPGQSLTLIATANQGSEATYESGFVIDKFPISRPNLTFSTLTVSNMSPEDSSIYLCSVVRGAETQYFGPGTRLLVL.

The rearrangement links TRBV6-5 to TRBJ2-5, with D perhaps TRBD2 (6 bases). The closer fit of TRBJ2-7 to the DNA end suggests the J call may be wrong. CDR3 length equals 14 residues. The germline V gene has CDR1 MNHEY and CDR2 SVGAGI. CDR3 DNA sequence: TGTGCCAGCAAGACGGGGGTGGGCTCCTACGAGCAGTACTTC. This codes for CASKTGVGSYEQYF.

The count of this clone is one. The chain has TRBV6-1 and TRBJ2-1; D possibly corresponds to TRBD1 (6 bases). V was clipped by 6 bases and J by 0 bases, with 12 bases between them. The CDR3 has 15 residues. CDR1 and CDR2 (germline): MNHNS, SASEGT. CDR3 DNA: TGTGCCAGCAGGGCCAGGGGTAACTCCTACAATGAGCAGTTCTTC. Translation gives CASRARGNSYNEQFF.

J is TRBJ2-1 and V is TRBV28; 8 bases map to TRBD2. CDR3 length equals 20 residues. CDR1 and CDR2 (germline): MDHEN, SYDVKM. V shed 0 bases and J 0 bases; nucleotides not matched to a gene: 13. CDR3 nucleotide sequence: TGTGCCAGCAGTTTATGGTCTAGCGGGTACCTACCTATCTCCTACAATGAGCAGTTCTTC. Amino acid sequence: CASSLWSSGYLPISYNEQFF.

V is TRBV9 and J is TRBJ2-1; 14 bases fit TRBD2. The V and J ends lost 3 bases and 10 bases, in that order; junction bases with no gene match: 6. From germline, CDR1 is SGDLS and CDR2 YYNGEE. This CDR3 is 15 amino acids long. CDR3 in amino acids: CASSEPGLAGVEQFF. CDR3 bases: TGTGCCAGCAGCGAACCGGGACTAGCGGGGGTCGAGCAGTTCTTC.

The chain has TRBV15 and TRBJ1-1; D is perhaps TRBD1 (5 bases). V lost 0 bases to trimming and J lost 1 base, with 9 bases between them. Germline CDR1 LNHNV, CDR2 YYDKDF (reference sequence). The CDR3 has 15 amino acids. The CDR3 sequence is CATSREWGTNTEAFF. DNA of the CDR3: TGTGCCACCAGCAGAGAGTGGGGCACGAACACTGAAGCTTTCTTT. Full variable domain (missing parts from reference TRBV15 and TRBJ1-1): DAMVIQNPRYQVTQFGKPVTLSCSQTLNHNVMYWYQQKSSQAPKLLFHYYDKDFNNEADTPDNFQSRRPNTSFCFLDIRSPGLGDTAMYLCATSREWGTNTEAFFGQGTRLTVV.

This clone has just one count. The V call is TRBV28, the J call TRBJ2-3, with a weak D call TRBD2 (6 bases). The CDR3 is 14 residues long. Germline V lookup: CDR1 MDHEN, CDR2 SYDVKM. Trimming removed 7 bases from V and 0 bases from J, with 11 bases in between. The CDR3 DNA sequence: TGTGCCAGCAAGACGGGGAGGAGCACAGATACGCAGTATTTT. Translating it yields CASKTGRSTDTQYF.

This clone was picked up a small number of times. The chain combines TRBV7-9 with TRBJ1-1, with D possibly being TRBD1 (5 bases). The CDR3 has 12 amino acids. Trimming shortened V by 0 bases and J by 7 bases, and 6 bases separated the two germline ends. Germline V CDR1 and CDR2: SEHNR, FQNEAQ (reference sequence). The CDR3 bases are TGTGCCAGCAGCTTAGCAGGGGATGAAGCTTTCTTT. It encodes CASSLAGDEAFF.

The V call is TRBV28, the J call TRBJ2-7; 12 positions agree with TRBD2. V shed 5 bases and J 6 bases; nucleotides not matched to a gene: 8. CDR1 and CDR2 (germline): MDHEN, SYDVKM. The CDR3 has 15 amino acids. The CDR3 region is CASSDFGLAGSEQYF. Written as DNA, the CDR3 is TGTGCCAGCAGTGATTTCGGACTAGCGGGGAGCGAGCAGTACTTC.

The chain couples TRBV11-2 to TRBJ2-5; D gene ambiguous. The CDR3 totals 13 residues. Germline values: CDR1 SGHAT, CDR2 FQNNGV. Trimming took off 5 bases at V and 4 bases at J, with 11 bases between the two ends. The CDR3 spells CASSRSLRETQYF. CDR3 nucleotides: TGTGCCAGCAGCCGGAGTTTAAGAGAGACCCAGTACTTC.

This clone was detected only once. The chain couples TRBV6-5 to TRBJ2-7; tentatively, D is TRBD2 (6 bases). The ends were cut back, 4 bases at V and 3 bases at J, with 13 bases in the middle. Germline V gene data show CDR1 as MNHEY and CDR2 as SVGAGI. The CDR3 consists of 14 residues. CDR3 nucleotides: TGTGCCAGCAGTTCTCCCCGGGAGCTCTACGAGCAGTACTTC. Translated: CASSSPRELYEQYF.

The rearrangement links TRBV5-6 to TRBJ2-7, with 7 positions matching TRBD1. CDR3 length: 15 amino acids. J lost 2 bases, V lost 5 bases, and 10 bases had no gene match. CDR1 and CDR2 (germline): SGHDT, YYEEEE. The CDR3 protein is CASSAEDRSTYEQYF. The CDR3 nucleotides read TGTGCCAGCAGTGCAGAGGACAGGTCCACCTACGAGCAGTACTTC.

This clone was recorded a few times. The chain uses TRBV30 and TRBJ2-3; 13 bases are shared with TRBD2. With 5 bases clipped from V and 1 base from J, the junction kept 3 bases outside the gene matches. The CDR3 runs to 15 residues. Looked up from germline, CDR1 is GTSNPN and CDR2 is SVGIG (reference sequence). The DNA for the CDR3 is TGTGCCTGGGGGACTAGCGGGATTCGCACAGATACGCAGTATTTT. Encoded protein: CAWGTSGIRTDTQYF.

The CDR3 DNA is TGTGCCAGCAGCCCTTCGACAGGGGTGGGAAACACCATATATTTT. This encodes CASSPSTGVGNTIYF. The genes are TRBV7-9 and TRBJ1-3, with TRBD1 matching over 8 bases. V lost 5 bases to trimming and J lost 4 bases; unmatched junction nucleotides: 7. The CDR3 spans 15 residues. CDR1 is SEHNR and CDR2 is FQNEAQ in the germline V gene (reference sequence).

This chain joins TRBV7-7 and TRBJ2-5, with 8 bases lining up with TRBD1. Germline trimming cut 5 bases from V and 4 bases from J; bases unmatched to any gene: 6. Germline assignment: CDR1 SSHAT and CDR2 FNYEAQ (reference sequence). The CDR3 runs to 14 residues. The CDR3 region has the DNA TGTGCCAGCAGCCCCCGACAGGGGACAGAGACCCAGTACTTC. Its translation is CASSPRQGTETQYF.

In nucleotides, the CDR3 is TGTGCCAGCAGCCTCGAGAGTTCTGCAGGGAATGAAAAACTGTTTTTT. This sequence encodes CASSLESSAGNEKLFF. This rearrangement joins TRBV5-4 to TRBJ1-4; a possible D gene is TRBD1 (5 bases). The CDR3 is 16 amino acids. Trimming removed 4 bases from V and 5 bases from J, with 18 bases in between. Germline values: CDR1 SGHNT, CDR2 YYREEE (reference sequence).